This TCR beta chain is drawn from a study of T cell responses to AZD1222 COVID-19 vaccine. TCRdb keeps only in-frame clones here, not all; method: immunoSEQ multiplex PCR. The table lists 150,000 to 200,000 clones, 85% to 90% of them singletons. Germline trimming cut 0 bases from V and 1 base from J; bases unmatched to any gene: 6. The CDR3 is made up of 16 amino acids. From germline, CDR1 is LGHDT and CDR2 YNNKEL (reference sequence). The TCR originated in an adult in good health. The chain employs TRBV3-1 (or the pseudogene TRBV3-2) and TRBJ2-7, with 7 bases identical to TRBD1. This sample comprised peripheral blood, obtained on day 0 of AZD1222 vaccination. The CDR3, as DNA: TGTGCCAGCAGCCAAGATCGGGGACAGAAATCCTACGAGCAGTACTTC. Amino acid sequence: CASSQDRGQKSYEQYF.